This T cell receptor (beta chain) was identified in a study of beta chain features in type 1 diabetes. V shed 0 bases and J 5 bases; nucleotides not matched to a gene: 6. The CDR3 sequence is 16 residues long. Germline V lookup: CDR1 SGHTA, CDR2 FQGTGA. General observations from the study: Type 1 diabetes patients had VDJ junctions that carried fewer insertions and more deletions.

About this clone itself: Its specificity is not known.

Isolated RNA was reverse transcribed in full, so expressed TCRB transcripts were sequenced. Only in-frame clones appear in the TCRdb table, and some are missing; sequencing was by immunoSEQ multiplex PCR. The repertoire holds 38,000 or so clones, around 64% seen once, with 2% to 2.5% in the top ten. The source is a woman aged 25 to 39 in good health. This sequence joins TRBV7-3 and TRBJ2-2, with TRBD2 identical over 7 bases. The sample consisted of Tregs from blood. The CDR3 sequence: CASSLTGGRGTGELFF. The CDR3 DNA sequence: TGTGCCAGCAGCTTAACGGGCGGGAGAGGGACCGGGGAGCTGTTTTTT.